These T cell receptor beta chains were read from a single sample in a study of Graves' ophthalmopathy and Graves' hyperthyroidism. One entry per CDR3 protein, called by TCRdb with MiXCR from the multiplex PCR reads. The data hold roughly 400,000 distinct CDR3 sequences, with about a sixth observed a single time. Sequencing was done on a sample of peripheral blood. The receptors were gathered from an adult woman with stable Graves' hyperthyroidism. CDR3s include the opening cysteine and the closing phenylalanine or tryptophan. D genes are given only for firm matches. Where a row states a size, it is once, few, many or the class of an expanded clone; other rows omit it.

d_call	v_call	j_call	clone_size	cdr3_nt	cdr3_aa
.	TRBV19	TRBJ1-5	many	TGTGCCAGTAGTATTCCCGGGCCTAGCAATCAGCCCCAGCATTTT	CASSIPGPSNQPQHF
.	TRBV10-3	TRBJ1-5	.	TGTGCCATCAGTGACGGTGTCCGGGAGCCCCAGCATTTT	CAISDGVREPQHF
.	TRBV4-1	TRBJ2-7	many	TGCGCCAGCAGCCAAGTGGGAGGCCCGACACGCAGCTCCTACGAGCAGTACTTC	CASSQVGGPTRSSYEQYF
TRBD1	TRBV5-1	TRBJ1-2	many	TGCGCCAGCAGCTTGGAGTGGACAGGGCCTTATGGCTACACCTTC	CASSLEWTGPYGYTF
.	TRBV28	TRBJ1-1	many	TGTGCCAGCAGTTTATACATAAAGGGGGGGGGTGAAGCTTTCTTT	CASSLYIKGGGEAFF
.	TRBV2	TRBJ1-5	many	TGTGCCAGCAGGGAAGAGGACTGGGATAAGCCCCAGCATTTT	CASREEDWDKPQHF
.	TRBV11-2	TRBJ2-7	many	TGTGCCAGCAGCTTAGATTCGGTGGGTGGGCTATTCTCCTACGAGCAGTACTTC	CASSLDSVGGLFSYEQYF
.	TRBV12-3/TRBV12-4	TRBJ2-5	many	TGTGCCAGCAGTTTAACGAGGCGGGAGACCCAGTACTTC	CASSLTRRETQYF
.	TRBV7-8	TRBJ2-3	many	TGTGCCAGCCTTGGAAGGGGGACCCCGGATACGCAGTATTTT	CASLGRGTPDTQYF
.	TRBV19	TRBJ1-5	many	TGTGCCAGTAGTATTGAGGGTAGGGGGATGAGCAATCAGCCCCAGCATTTT	CASSIEGRGMSNQPQHF
.	TRBV10-3	TRBJ1-2	many	TGTGCCATCAATGAGGGGCTCTATGGCTACACCTTC	CAINEGLYGYTF
TRBD1	TRBV7-9	TRBJ2-7	many	TGTGCCAGCAGCCTCGGACAGGGGAGGGGAAGGCAGTACTTC	CASSLGQGRGRQYF
TRBD1	TRBV12-3/TRBV12-4	TRBJ1-1	.	TGTGCCAGCAGTTTATACAGGGGGCGCGATCCTGAAGCTTTCTTT	CASSLYRGRDPEAFF
.	TRBV5-1	TRBJ2-5	many	TGCGCCAGCAGCCCCGCCCCTATGACTAGTAAAGAGACCCAGTACTTC	CASSPAPMTSKETQYF
.	TRBV3-1	TRBJ1-5	.	TGTGCCAGCAGGCAGGGCATTGGTCAGCCCCAGCATTTT	CASRQGIGQPQHF
TRBD2	TRBV12-3/TRBV12-4	TRBJ2-2	many	TGTGCCAGCAGTTTCGGAACAGGGGGCGGACTAGCGGGAGCCGGGGAGCTGTTTTTT	CASSFGTGGGLAGAGELFF
.	TRBV20-1	TRBJ2-1	.	TGCAGTGCTAGGTCCAGCGCCGAGCAGTTCTTC	CSARSSAEQFF
TRBD2	TRBV6-1	TRBJ2-7	many	TGTGCCAGCCAAGGGACTAGCGGGAGGTCCTACGAGCAGTACTTC	CASQGTSGRSYEQYF
.	TRBV29-1	TRBJ1-1	.	TGCAGCGTTGAAGACCCGACAGGTCTTGGACCTGAAGCTTTCTTT	CSVEDPTGLGPEAFF
.	TRBV24-1	TRBJ2-2	.	TGTGCCACCAGCCCCAGGCCCGGTTTCCCGAACACCGGGGAGCTGTTTTTT	CATSPRPGFPNTGELFF
TRBD1	TRBV28	TRBJ1-6	.	TGTGCCAGCCAGACAGGGGACAATTCACCCCTCCACTTT	CASQTGDNSPLHF
.	TRBV7-3	TRBJ2-2	many	TGTGCCAGCAGCGACGTCACCGGGGAGCTGTTTTTT	CASSDVTGELFF
.	TRBV7-6	TRBJ1-1	many	TGTGCCAGCAGCCCCTTTAGTGGGCGCACTGAAGCTTTCTTT	CASSPFSGRTEAFF
TRBD2	TRBV14	TRBJ2-7	many	TGTGCCAGCAGCCAAGATCCTCGACTAGCGGGAGGCTACGAGCAGTACTTC	CASSQDPRLAGGYEQYF
TRBD1	TRBV5-1	TRBJ2-7	few	TGCGCCAGCAGCCCGACAGGGGAGGTATCCTACGAGCAGTACTTC	CASSPTGEVSYEQYF
TRBD2	TRBV6-1	TRBJ2-2	many	TGTGCCAGCAGTGAACCGGGACTAGGCTCCGGGGAGCTGTTTTTT	CASSEPGLGSGELFF
TRBD1	TRBV19	TRBJ1-1	many	TGTGCCAGTAGTCTCGAGACAGGGGCCATCGGGGACACTGAAGCTTTCTTT	CASSLETGAIGDTEAFF
.	TRBV13	TRBJ2-7	many	TGTGCCAGCAGCTTAGGCCTGGCCGGGGGTTGGGAGCAGTACTTC	CASSLGLAGGWEQYF
TRBD2	TRBV20-1	TRBJ2-5	many	TGCAGTGCTAGAGATGGCCATAGCGGGCGGGAAGAGACCCAGTACTTC	CSARDGHSGREETQYF
TRBD1	TRBV18	TRBJ1-2	many	TGTGCCAGCTCATCCGGGACAGGGAGATATGGCTACACCTTC	CASSSGTGRYGYTF
TRBD1	TRBV5-1	TRBJ2-7	.	TGCGCCAGCAGCAAGAGTCCAGGGGGCTACGAGCAGTACTTC	CASSKSPGGYEQYF
.	TRBV12-3/TRBV12-4	TRBJ2-4	many	TGTGCCAGCAGTTTAGGTTTTCGGGGCCAAGTTATATCATACATTCAGTACTTC	CASSLGFRGQVISYIQYF
TRBD2	TRBV2	TRBJ2-4	few	TGTGCCAGCAGCGCGACTAGCGGGAGGGACATTAAGTACTTC	CASSATSGRDIKYF
TRBD1	TRBV6-2/TRBV6-3	TRBJ1-5	many	TGTGCCAGCAGGGGGAACAGGGGGGGCTCTCGACTTCAGCCCCAGCATTTT	CASRGNRGGSRLQPQHF
TRBD2	TRBV7-2	TRBJ2-7	many	TGTGCCAGCAGCCCGCCACTCGACGGGACTAGCGAGCAGTACTTC	CASSPPLDGTSEQYF
.	TRBV14	TRBJ1-1	many	TGTGCCAGCAGCCAAGAAGCTGGGGGCCTAACTGAAGCTTTCTTT	CASSQEAGGLTEAFF
.	TRBV6-5	TRBJ1-1	many	TGTGCCAGCAGCCACGCGGTAGAAGGTACCACTGAAGCTTTCTTT	CASSHAVEGTTEAFF
TRBD1	TRBV25-1	TRBJ2-7	many	TGTGCCAGCAGTGAGGTCAAAGGACAGGGGGCCGACGAGCAGTACTTC	CASSEVKGQGADEQYF
TRBD1	TRBV12-3/TRBV12-4	TRBJ1-1	.	TGTGCCAGCAGTGGGGACAGGGGGCCAGCTTTCTTT	CASSGDRGPAFF
.	TRBV19	TRBJ1-3	many	TGTGCCAGTACCTTAAGTGGAGTTTCTGGAAACACCATATATTTT	CASTLSGVSGNTIYF
.	TRBV6-1	TRBJ2-7	few	TGTGCCAGCAGTGAACTGGACAGATCCTACGAGCAGTACTTC	CASSELDRSYEQYF
.	TRBV6-1	TRBJ1-2	few	TGTGCCAGCAGTGAAGGAAGGGGGTCGTATGGCTACACCTTC	CASSEGRGSYGYTF
TRBD1	TRBV4-1	TRBJ2-7	many	TGCGCCAGCAGCCAAGAGGGACAGGGGGACGAGCAGTACTTC	CASSQEGQGDEQYF
.	TRBV4-1	TRBJ1-1	many	TGCGCCAGCAGCCAAGATCCCAACGGGAACACTGAAGCTTTCTTT	CASSQDPNGNTEAFF
.	TRBV6-5	TRBJ1-6	few	TGTGCCAGCAGTTCCGACAGGTGGAATTCACCCCTCCACTTT	CASSSDRWNSPLHF
.	TRBV30	TRBJ2-7	many	TGTGCCTGGACCCGGGGTCCGGGGGTCCCCTACGAGCAGTACTTC	CAWTRGPGVPYEQYF
.	TRBV6-5	TRBJ1-6	many	TGTGCCAGCAGACAGGAGTTATATAATTCACCCCTCCACTTT	CASRQELYNSPLHF
TRBD1	TRBV24-1	TRBJ2-5	many	TGTGCCACCAGTGCCTGGGGACAGTCGGAACGGGAGACCCAGTACTTC	CATSAWGQSERETQYF
.	TRBV28	TRBJ2-7	many	TGTGCCAGCAGTTCGGACGCCCGGCGAGGCGAGCAGTACTTC	CASSSDARRGEQYF
.	TRBV20-1	TRBJ2-7	many	TGCAGTGCCTTGACTGGTTCCTACGAGCAGTACTTC	CSALTGSYEQYF